The 32 T cell receptor beta chains below come from one sample, sequenced in a study of T cells in Graves' hyperthyroidism and ophthalmopathy (dated by TCRdb to about 2019). Library construction relied on multiplex PCR. Sequencer: Illumina HiSeq 2000. Amplification of TCR beta CDR3 regions was carried out from RNA transcripts. A first-round RT-PCR of the TCR CDR3 used the HTBI primer set with the Qiagen OneStep RT-PCR kit. TCRdb took the public reads, trimmed them with fastp at Q25, ran MiXCR for clone calling and kept in-frame beta chains. Duplicate CDR3 protein sequences are folded into a single record with the most common DNA and genes. The sample profile shows roughly 420,000 distinct CDR3 sequences; 15% to 18% of them were found once. Around 7.7% of the sample is in the top ten clones. The specimen sequenced was blood. These receptor sequences come from a woman between 18 and 29 years old with Graves' hyperthyroidism.

This clonotype was seen repeatedly, ten times or more. This chain uses TRBV12-3 or TRBV12-4 with TRBJ2-2, with TRBD1 as a possible D gene (6 bases). The V end lost 3 bases, the J end lost 7 bases, and 15 bases lay between the germline ends. The CDR3 is made up of 15 amino acids. The CDR3 coding sequence is TGTGCCAGCAGTTTCGGTCAGGGGTCTGGCGGGGAGCTGTTTTTT. Translating it yields CASSFGQGSGGELFF.

In the case of this clonotype: A much larger clone sits a single nucleotide away, making a read error possible. The CDR3 sequence is CASEGLASYNEQFF. The CDR3 DNA reads as TGTGCCAGCGAGGGACTAGCGTCCTACAATGAGCAGTTCTTC. J is TRBJ2-1 and V is TRBV27; TRBD2 aligns across 10 bases. CDR3 length equals 14 residues. The V segment lost 8 bases and the J segment 1 base; nucleotides outside the gene matches: 2. Germline values: CDR1 MNHEY, CDR2 SMNVEV (reference sequence).

In this sample, this clonotype turned up many times. CDR3 DNA sequence: TGTGCCAGCAGCCCCGGGCTAGCACGCTCCTACGAGCAGTACTTC. Translated, it gives CASSPGLARSYEQYF. This chain uses TRBV2 with TRBJ2-7; TRBD2 might be the D (5 bases). V lost 6 bases to trimming and J lost 0 bases, with 15 bases between them. CDR1 and CDR2 from the germline V gene are SNHLY and FYNNEI. This CDR3 has 15 amino acids.

This clonotype was detected ten times or more. The chain recombines TRBV28 with TRBJ1-2, with 11 nucleotides matching TRBD1. Germline CDR1 is MDHEN and CDR2 is SYDVKM. CDR3 length: 15 amino acids. Losses at the gene ends were 3 bases for V and 4 bases for J; bases not matched to a gene: 4. The CDR3 is CASSFGQGARYGYTF. DNA of the CDR3: TGTGCCAGCAGTTTCGGACAGGGGGCCCGCTATGGCTACACCTTC.

This chain links TRBV5-1 with TRBJ2-7; 9 bases match TRBD1. This CDR3 contains 14 residues. Germline V gene data show CDR1 as SGHRS and CDR2 as YFSETQ. Unmatched junction bases numbered 4, after V lost 0 bases and J lost 6 bases. CDR3 loop: CASSLGDRASEQYF. CDR3 sequence (DNA): TGCGCCAGCAGCTTGGGGGACAGGGCGAGCGAGCAGTACTTC.

This clonotype showed up many times. The chain joins TRBV4-2 to TRBJ1-4; D call uncertain. This CDR3 region has 15 residues. V gave up 0 bases and J gave up 8 bases, with 13 bases separating them. The V gene's germline CDR1 is LGHNA and CDR2 YNFKEQ. The CDR3 loop is CASSQDLRDGEKLFF. Here the CDR3 DNA reads TGTGCCAGCAGCCAAGATTTGAGGGATGGCGAAAAACTGTTTTTT.

The chain recombines TRBV6-1 with TRBJ1-4; the D gene is possibly TRBD1 (5 bases). The V end was cut by 3 bases, the J end by 10 bases, with 9 bases between. Germline V gives CDR1 MNHNS, CDR2 SASEGT. The CDR3 loop spans 12 amino acids. CDR3: CASSEWGTKLFF. The CDR3 DNA sequence: TGTGCCAGCAGTGAGTGGGGGACAAAACTGTTTTTT.

The chain joins TRBV12-3 or TRBV12-4 to TRBJ1-5, with unresolved D. The V and J ends lost 1 base and 6 bases respectively, with 19 bases between them. This CDR3 is built from 17 residues. CDR3 amino acids: CASSLGHRGLYGQPQHF. In DNA form, the CDR3 reads TGTGCCAGCAGTTTAGGGCACAGAGGACTTTACGGTCAGCCCCAGCATTTT.

This clonotype was counted many times. The rearrangement links TRBV20-1 to TRBJ2-7; D could derive from TRBD1 or TRBD2 (5 bases each). The V end lost 0 bases, the J end lost 6 bases, and 15 bases lay between the germline ends. In germline, CDR1 is DFQATT, CDR2 SNEGSKA (reference sequence). This CDR3 has 14 amino acids. The CDR3 DNA reads as TGCAGTGCTAGAGATCCACCGGGGACCGGCGAGCAGTACTTC. Translation gives CSARDPPGTGEQYF.

This clonotype was recorded at least ten times. The chain recombines TRBV28 with TRBJ1-2; maybe TRBD1 (6 bases). CDR1 and CDR2 from the germline V gene are MDHEN and SYDVKM. There are 16 residues in the CDR3. The V gene lost 6 bases and the J gene lost 0 bases, with 17 bases spanning the gap. CDR3 sequence: CASRSHTGNANYGYTF. As DNA, the CDR3 is TGTGCCAGCAGATCCCACACAGGGAACGCTAACTATGGCTACACCTTC.

The chain is built from TRBV6-2 or TRBV6-3 and TRBJ1-2; TRBD1 is a possible D gene (5 bases). Looked up from germline, CDR1 is MNHEY and CDR2 is SVGEGT. The CDR3 length is 14 residues. V was shortened by 2 bases and J by 5 bases, with 12 bases between the two germline ends. DNA of the CDR3: TGTGCCAGCAGTTACAGCGACAGCGGATATGGCTACACCTTC. Its protein product is CASSYSDSGYGYTF.

The chain employs TRBV7-2 and TRBJ2-2; no firm D call. CDR1 and CDR2 from the germline V gene are SGHTA and FQGNSA. The CDR3 runs 15 residues. Trimming stripped 2 bases from V and 0 bases from J, with 7 bases between. The CDR3 DNA reads as TGTGCCAGCAGCTTATCCCGGGCGAACACCGGGGAGCTGTTTTTT. It yields the protein CASSLSRANTGELFF.

This clonotype has at least ten counts. The V gene is TRBV20-1, the J gene TRBJ2-3; tentative D call: TRBD2 (6 bases). The germline V gene has CDR1 DFQATT and CDR2 SNEGSKA (reference sequence). Trimming took off 0 bases at V and 6 bases at J, with 22 bases between the two ends. The CDR3 is made up of 17 amino acids. CDR3 sequence reads: CSARDQSGPAVVDTQYF. As DNA, the CDR3 is TGCAGTGCTAGAGATCAGAGCGGGCCCGCAGTTGTGGATACGCAGTATTTT.

This clonotype was seen ten or more times. The DNA for the CDR3 is TGTGCCAGCAGTCAATCCGAGACCCAGTACTTC. This gives the protein CASSQSETQYF. V gene TRBV11-2 combines with J gene TRBJ2-5; D not certain. V lost 6 bases and J 5 bases, leaving 7 bases between the germline ends. Germline CDR1 and CDR2: SGHAT and FQNNGV. The CDR3 consists of 11 residues.

This clonotype was counted between two and nine times. J is TRBJ2-7 and V is TRBV2; 9 bases match TRBD2. The V gene end was trimmed by 6 bases and the J gene end by 2 bases; junction bases not matched to a gene: 5. The CDR3 runs 14 residues. Germline CDR1 is SNHLY and CDR2 is FYNNEI. For the CDR3, the DNA is TGTGCCAGCAGAAAGCGGGGGGCTACCTACGAGCAGTACTTC. It is translated as CASRKRGATYEQYF.

V is TRBV10-3 and J is TRBJ2-5; D gene uncertain. This CDR3 contains 13 residues. V lost 5 bases to trimming and J lost 5 bases, with 12 bases between them. Per the germline V gene, CDR1 is ENHRY and CDR2 is SYGVKD. CDR3 in DNA: TGTGCCATCAGTCAGGAGAGAGAGGAGACCCAGTACTTC. This codes for CAISQEREETQYF.

This clonotype was observed many times. The rearrangement links TRBV5-8 to TRBJ2-1, with D perhaps TRBD1 (5 bases). Germline CDR1 SGHTS, CDR2 YDEGEE. The V end was cut by 2 bases, the J end by 0 bases, with 9 bases between. CDR3 size: 15 residues. The CDR3 region is CASSFFQGSYNEQFF. DNA for the CDR3: TGTGCCAGCAGCTTTTTCCAGGGCTCCTACAATGAGCAGTTCTTC.

This rearrangement joins TRBV18 to TRBJ1-1; the match to TRBD1 covers 7 bases. Germline CDR1 KGHSH, CDR2 LQKENI. The CDR3 runs 17 residues. J was trimmed by 2 bases and V by 3 bases; bases with no gene match: 12. CDR3 sequence (DNA): TGTGCCAGCTCACCCCGCGGCAGGGAGGGGGCAAACACTGAAGCTTTCTTT. Translated, it gives CASSPRGREGANTEAFF.

On this clonotype: A much larger clone sits a single nucleotide away, making a read error possible. This chain uses TRBV20-1 with TRBJ1-2; weak D call: TRBD1 (5 bases). This CDR3 spans 15 amino acids. Trimming cost V 5 bases and J 4 bases, with 20 bases left between them. CDR1 DFQATT and CDR2 SNEGSKA come from the germline V gene (reference sequence). CDR3 nucleotides: TGCAGTGCTCTCCGTAGACAGCTTTCAAGCTATGGCTACACCTTC. Encoded protein: CSALRRQLSSYGYTF.

This clonotype has at least ten counts. The chain employs TRBV3-1 and TRBJ2-1; 7 bases are shared with TRBD2. Trimming removed 0 bases from V and 0 bases from J; junction bases left unmatched: 5. The CDR3 sequence is 17 residues long. Germline CDR1 and CDR2: LGHDT and YNNKEL (reference sequence). DNA of the CDR3: TGTGCCAGCAGCCAAGAGCGGGGGACGGTCTCCTACAATGAGCAGTTCTTC. It encodes CASSQERGTVSYNEQFF.

As DNA, the CDR3 is TGTGCCAGTAGTTTACCTCCCCTCTACGAGCAGTACTTC. This translates into CASSLPPLYEQYF. The chain uses TRBV19 and TRBJ2-7; D is unclear. This CDR3 comprises 13 residues. Trimming removed 5 bases from V and 3 bases from J, with 11 bases in between. CDR1 is LNHDA and CDR2 is SQIVND in the germline V gene (reference sequence). Drawing the rest from reference TRBV19 and TRBJ2-7, the complete variable domain is DGGITQSPKYLFRKEGQNVTLSCEQNLNHDAMYWYRQDPGQGLRLIYYSQIVNDFQKGDIAEGYSVSREKKESFPLTVTSAQKNPTAFYLCASSLPPLYEQYFGPGTRLTVT.

This clonotype appeared a few times. V and J are TRBV5-5 and TRBJ1-4; TRBD1 matches 7 bases. CDR3 length: 14 amino acids. Trimming cost V 4 bases and J 4 bases; bases outside gene matches: 4. From germline, CDR1 is SGHKS and CDR2 YYEKEE (reference sequence). The CDR3 DNA follows: TGTGCCAGCAGCCGGGACAGCTTTAATGAAAAACTGTTTTTT. It yields the protein CASSRDSFNEKLFF.

In this sample, this clonotype turned up many times. The chain is built from TRBV28 and TRBJ2-1, with D tentatively TRBD2 (5 bases). V was shortened by 5 bases and J by 3 bases, with 17 bases between the two germline ends. The CDR3 totals 16 residues. Germline assignment: CDR1 MDHEN and CDR2 SYDVKM. The CDR3: CASSTRASLNYNEQFF. CDR3 DNA: TGTGCCAGCAGTACCCGGGCTAGCTTAAACTACAATGAGCAGTTCTTC. Looking up the rest from reference TRBV28 and TRBJ2-1 gives the full variable domain: DVKVTQSSRYLVKRTGEKVFLECVQDMDHENMFWYRQDPGLGLRLIYFSYDVKMKEKGDIPEGYSVSREKKERFSLILESASTNQTSMYLCASSTRASLNYNEQFFGPGTRLTVL.

A few counts support this clonotype. The V and J genes are TRBV9 and TRBJ2-6; D is uncertain. Looked up from germline, CDR1 is SGDLS and CDR2 is YYNGEE. V lost 5 bases and J 4 bases, leaving 4 bases between the germline ends. This CDR3 is 12 amino acids long. CDR3 protein: CASRGGANVLTF. The CDR3 DNA reads TGTGCCAGCAGAGGAGGGGCCAACGTCCTGACTTTC.

The V and J genes are TRBV20-1 and TRBJ2-2; 11 nucleotides match TRBD2. Germline loops: CDR1 DFQATT, CDR2 SNEGSKA (reference sequence). Trimming cost V 3 bases and J 6 bases; bases outside gene matches: 12. CDR3 length: 17 residues. CDR3 protein: CSARDRGGLAGAGELFF. The CDR3 DNA is TGCAGTGCTAGGGATCGGGGAGGACTAGCGGGCGCCGGGGAGCTGTTTTTT.

This clonotype was counted ten times or more. The chain employs TRBV12-5 and TRBJ1-6, with TRBD1 matching 9 bases. Trimming at V came to 9 bases and at J to 10 bases, leaving 7 bases not matched to a gene. This CDR3 is built from 13 residues. In germline, CDR1 is LGHNT, CDR2 FRNRAP. CDR3 region: CASARTGDSPLHF. The CDR3 DNA reads as TGTGCTAGCGCCCGGACAGGGGACTCACCCCTCCACTTT.

The V and J genes are TRBV3-1 and TRBJ1-6, with TRBD1 matching over 7 bases. The CDR3 runs 16 residues. Germline loops: CDR1 LGHDT, CDR2 YNNKEL (reference sequence). V lost 1 base to trimming and J lost 7 bases; unmatched junction nucleotides: 7. CDR3 amino acids: CASSQVFRDRNSPLHF. The DNA of the CDR3 is TGTGCCAGCAGCCAAGTATTCCGGGACAGAAATTCACCCCTCCACTTT.

This clonotype was recorded a few times. The chain has TRBV9 and TRBJ2-5; D possibly corresponds to TRBD1 (6 bases). The CDR3 has 14 residues. Germline V gene data show CDR1 as SGDLS and CDR2 as YYNGEE. Between the trimmed V and J ends, which lost 0 bases and 3 bases, there was a span of 9 bases. DNA for the CDR3: TGTGCCAGCAGCGTAGAGGCAGGGGAAGAGACCCAGTACTTC. Its protein is CASSVEAGEETQYF.

The sample holds many counts of this clonotype. This chain uses TRBV12-3 or TRBV12-4 with TRBJ2-1; 13 bases agree with TRBD2. The CDR3 runs to 17 residues. With V trimmed by 1 base and J by 6 bases, 6 bases remained unmatched. CDR3 protein: CASSLGTSGGRGNEQFF. Here the CDR3 DNA reads TGTGCCAGCAGTTTAGGGACTAGCGGGGGAAGGGGCAATGAGCAGTTCTTC.

This clonotype was counted at least ten times. The chain recombines TRBV20-1 with TRBJ2-7; no reliable D call. Trimming pared 3 bases from V and 3 bases from J, leaving 9 bases between. Germline assignment: CDR1 DFQATT and CDR2 SNEGSKA (reference sequence). The CDR3 consists of 12 residues. CDR3 residues: CSASGDFYEQYF. In DNA form, the CDR3 reads TGCAGTGCTAGCGGCGACTTCTACGAGCAGTACTTC.

This clonotype was detected a few times. V gene TRBV4-2 combines with J gene TRBJ2-3; D ambiguous. From germline, CDR1 is LGHNA and CDR2 YNFKEQ. V gave up 0 bases and J gave up 6 bases, with 13 bases separating them. The CDR3 totals 15 residues. CDR3 amino acids: CASSQEVLNSDTQYF. CDR3 in DNA: TGTGCCAGCAGCCAAGAGGTGCTAAATAGTGATACGCAGTATTTT.

Ten or more counts support this clonotype. V gene TRBV7-9 combines with J gene TRBJ2-7; a possible D gene is TRBD1 (7 bases). CDR1 SEHNR and CDR2 FQNEAQ come from the germline V gene (reference sequence). V lost 5 bases to trimming and J lost 7 bases, with 18 bases between them. The CDR3 is made up of 14 amino acids. This CDR3 is CASSPFGGGGEQYF. CDR3 DNA: TGTGCCAGCAGCCCCTTCGGAGGGGGCGGGGAGCAGTACTTC.